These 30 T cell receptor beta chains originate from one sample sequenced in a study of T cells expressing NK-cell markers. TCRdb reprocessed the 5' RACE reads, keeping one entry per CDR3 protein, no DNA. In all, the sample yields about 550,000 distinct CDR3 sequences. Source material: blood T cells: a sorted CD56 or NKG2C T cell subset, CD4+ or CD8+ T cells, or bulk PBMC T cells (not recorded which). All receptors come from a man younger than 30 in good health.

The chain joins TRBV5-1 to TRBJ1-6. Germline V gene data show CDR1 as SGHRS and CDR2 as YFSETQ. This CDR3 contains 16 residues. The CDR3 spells CASSWGQGSYNSPLHF.

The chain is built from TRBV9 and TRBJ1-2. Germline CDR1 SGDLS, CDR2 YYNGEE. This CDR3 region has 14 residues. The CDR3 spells CASSVGSQDYGYTF.

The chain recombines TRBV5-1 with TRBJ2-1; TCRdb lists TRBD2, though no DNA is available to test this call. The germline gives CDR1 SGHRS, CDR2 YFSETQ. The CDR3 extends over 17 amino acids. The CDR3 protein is CASSSRPGTNSYNEQFF. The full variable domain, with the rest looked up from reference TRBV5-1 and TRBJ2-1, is KAGVTQTPRYLIKTRGQQVTLSCSPISGHRSVSWYQQTPGQGLQFLFEYFSETQRNKGNFPGRFSGRQFSNSRSEMNVSTLELGDSALYLCASSSRPGTNSYNEQFFGPGTRLTVL.

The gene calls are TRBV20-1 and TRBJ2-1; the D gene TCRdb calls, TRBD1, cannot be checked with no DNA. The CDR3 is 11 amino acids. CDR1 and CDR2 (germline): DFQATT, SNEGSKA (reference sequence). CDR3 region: CSPRGRQGTFF.

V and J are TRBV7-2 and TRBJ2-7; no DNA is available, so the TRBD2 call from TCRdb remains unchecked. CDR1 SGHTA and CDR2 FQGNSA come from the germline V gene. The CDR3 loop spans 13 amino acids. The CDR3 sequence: CASSLGWEYEQYF.

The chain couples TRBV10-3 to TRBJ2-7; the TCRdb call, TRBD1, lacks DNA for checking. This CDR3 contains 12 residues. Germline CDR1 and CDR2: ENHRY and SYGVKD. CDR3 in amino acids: CAISEGGTEQYF.

The chain's CDR3 is CASRGDGHYNEQFF. The chain uses TRBV2 and TRBJ2-1; TCRdb selects TRBD1, and the lack of DNA leaves this call unchecked. Germline CDR1 SNHLY, CDR2 FYNNEI. The CDR3 has 14 residues.

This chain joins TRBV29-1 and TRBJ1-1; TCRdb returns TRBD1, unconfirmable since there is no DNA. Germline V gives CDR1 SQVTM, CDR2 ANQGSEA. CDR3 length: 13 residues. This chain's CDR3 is CSAEDRMGGEAFF.

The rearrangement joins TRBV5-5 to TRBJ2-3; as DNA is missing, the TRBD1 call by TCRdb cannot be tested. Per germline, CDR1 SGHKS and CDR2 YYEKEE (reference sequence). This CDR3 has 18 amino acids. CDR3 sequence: CASSLGQGGNLYTDTQYF.

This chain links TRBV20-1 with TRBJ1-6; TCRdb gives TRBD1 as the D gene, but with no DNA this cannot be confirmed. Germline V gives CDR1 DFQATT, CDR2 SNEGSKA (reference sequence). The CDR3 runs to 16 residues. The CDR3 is CSARTPGALGYSPLHF.

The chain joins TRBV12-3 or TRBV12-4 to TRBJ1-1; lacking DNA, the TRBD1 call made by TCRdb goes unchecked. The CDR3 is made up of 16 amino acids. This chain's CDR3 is CASRQPAATGEGEAFF.

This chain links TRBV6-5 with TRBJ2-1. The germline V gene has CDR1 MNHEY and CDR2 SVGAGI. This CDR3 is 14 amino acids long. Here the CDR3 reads CASSYSEHSNEQFF.

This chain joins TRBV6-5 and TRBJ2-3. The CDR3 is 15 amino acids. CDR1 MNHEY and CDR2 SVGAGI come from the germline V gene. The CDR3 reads CASSYSRGKEDTQYF.

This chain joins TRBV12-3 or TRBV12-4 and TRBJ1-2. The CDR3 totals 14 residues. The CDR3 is CASSRRTANYGYTF.

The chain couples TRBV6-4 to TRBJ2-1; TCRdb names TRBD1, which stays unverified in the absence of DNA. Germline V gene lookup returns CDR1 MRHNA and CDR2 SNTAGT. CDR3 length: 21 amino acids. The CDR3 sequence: CASRRRQGPSVAESSYNEQFF.

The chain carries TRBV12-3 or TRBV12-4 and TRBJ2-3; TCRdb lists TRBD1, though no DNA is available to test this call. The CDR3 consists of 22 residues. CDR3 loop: CASSLVGGQGASASLPTYTQYF.

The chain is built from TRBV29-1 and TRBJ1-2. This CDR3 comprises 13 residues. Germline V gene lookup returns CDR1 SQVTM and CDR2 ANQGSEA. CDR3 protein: CSARRGSNYGYTF.

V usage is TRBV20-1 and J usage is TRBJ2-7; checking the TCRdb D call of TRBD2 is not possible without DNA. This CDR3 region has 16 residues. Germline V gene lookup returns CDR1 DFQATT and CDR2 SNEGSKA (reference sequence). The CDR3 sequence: CSASALAGGPVYEQYF.

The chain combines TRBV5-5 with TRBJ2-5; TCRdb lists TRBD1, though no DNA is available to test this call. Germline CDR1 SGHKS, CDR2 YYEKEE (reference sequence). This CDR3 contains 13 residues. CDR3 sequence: CASKAPGFETQYF.

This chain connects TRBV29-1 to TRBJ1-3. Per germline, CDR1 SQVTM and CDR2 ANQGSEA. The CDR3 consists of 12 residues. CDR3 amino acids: CSVIGSGNTIYF. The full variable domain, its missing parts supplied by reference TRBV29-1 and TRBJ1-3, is SAVISQKPSRDICQRGTSLTIQCQVDSQVTMMFWYRQQPGQSLTLIATANQGSEATYESGFVIDKFPISRPNLTFSTLTVSNMSPEDSSIYLCSVIGSGNTIYFGEGSWLTVV.

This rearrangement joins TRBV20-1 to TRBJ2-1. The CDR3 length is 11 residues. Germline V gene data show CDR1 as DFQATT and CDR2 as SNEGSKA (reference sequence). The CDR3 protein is CSASRTDEQFF.

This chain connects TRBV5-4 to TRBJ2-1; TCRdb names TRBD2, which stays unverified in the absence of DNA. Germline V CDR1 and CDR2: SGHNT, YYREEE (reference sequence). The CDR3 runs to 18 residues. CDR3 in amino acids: CASRSGTSGSVGYNEQFF.

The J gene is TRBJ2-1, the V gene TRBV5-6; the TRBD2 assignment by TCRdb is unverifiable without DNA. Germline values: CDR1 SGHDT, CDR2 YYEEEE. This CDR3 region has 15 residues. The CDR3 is CASSLVLAGGPEQFF.

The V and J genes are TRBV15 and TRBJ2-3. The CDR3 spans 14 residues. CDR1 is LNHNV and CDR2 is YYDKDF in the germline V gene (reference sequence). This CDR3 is CATSRGSSTDTQYF.

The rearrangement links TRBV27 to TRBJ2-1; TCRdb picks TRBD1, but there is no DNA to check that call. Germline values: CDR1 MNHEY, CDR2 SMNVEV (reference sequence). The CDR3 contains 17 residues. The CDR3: CASSFLGMTENYNEQFF.

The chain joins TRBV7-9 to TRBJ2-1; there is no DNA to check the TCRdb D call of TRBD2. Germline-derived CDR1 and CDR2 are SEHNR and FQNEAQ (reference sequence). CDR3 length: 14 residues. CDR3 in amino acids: CASSSTSARNEQFF.

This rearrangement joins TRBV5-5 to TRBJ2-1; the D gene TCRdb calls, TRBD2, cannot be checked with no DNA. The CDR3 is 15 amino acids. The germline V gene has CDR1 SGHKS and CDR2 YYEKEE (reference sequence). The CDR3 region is CASSFLFVGGNEQFF.

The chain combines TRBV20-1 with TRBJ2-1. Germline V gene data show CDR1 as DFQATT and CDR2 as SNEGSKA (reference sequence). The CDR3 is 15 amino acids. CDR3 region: CSALDTTGVYNEQFF.

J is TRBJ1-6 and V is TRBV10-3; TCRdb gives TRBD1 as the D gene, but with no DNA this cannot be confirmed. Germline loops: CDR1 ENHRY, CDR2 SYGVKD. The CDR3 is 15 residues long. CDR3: CAISARDRDVSPLHF.

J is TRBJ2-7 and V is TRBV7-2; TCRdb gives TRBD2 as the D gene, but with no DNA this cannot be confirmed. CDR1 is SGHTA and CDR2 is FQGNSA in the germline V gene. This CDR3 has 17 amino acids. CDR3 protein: CASSLVGERGTPYEQYF.